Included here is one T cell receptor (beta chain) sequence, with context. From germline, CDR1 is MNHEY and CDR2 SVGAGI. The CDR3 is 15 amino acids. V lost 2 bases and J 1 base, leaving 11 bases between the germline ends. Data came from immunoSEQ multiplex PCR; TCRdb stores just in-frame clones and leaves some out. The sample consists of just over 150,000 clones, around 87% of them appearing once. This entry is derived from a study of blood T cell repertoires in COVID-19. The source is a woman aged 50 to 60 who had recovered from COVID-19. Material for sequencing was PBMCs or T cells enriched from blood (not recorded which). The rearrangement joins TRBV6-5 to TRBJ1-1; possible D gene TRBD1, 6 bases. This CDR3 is CASSYGGQKNTEAFF. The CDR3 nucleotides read TGTGCCAGCAGTTACGGGGGACAAAAGAACACTGAAGCTTTCTTT.